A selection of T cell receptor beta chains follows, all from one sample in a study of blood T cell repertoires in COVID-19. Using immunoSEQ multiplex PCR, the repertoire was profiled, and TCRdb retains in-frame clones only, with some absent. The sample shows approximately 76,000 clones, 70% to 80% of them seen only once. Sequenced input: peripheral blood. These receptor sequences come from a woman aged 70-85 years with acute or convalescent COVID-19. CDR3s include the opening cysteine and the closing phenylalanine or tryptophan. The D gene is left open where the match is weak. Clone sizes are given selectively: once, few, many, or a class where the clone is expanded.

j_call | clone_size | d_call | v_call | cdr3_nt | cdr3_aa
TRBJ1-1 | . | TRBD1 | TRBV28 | TGTGCCAGCAGTCTCCCCCTGCGACAGGGACTTACTAACACTGAAGCTTTCTTT | CASSLPLRQGLTNTEAFF
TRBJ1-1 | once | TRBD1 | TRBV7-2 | TGTGCCAGCAGCTTGGGGACAGGGGGGAACACTGAAGCTTTCTTT | CASSLGTGGNTEAFF
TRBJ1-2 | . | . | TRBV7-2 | TGTGCCAGCAGCTTAGGTACGCGACAGGAGATACACACCTTC | CASSLGTRQEIHTF
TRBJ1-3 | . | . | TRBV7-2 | TGTGCCAGCAGTTTAGTGTCACAAGCTGGAAACACCATATATTTT | CASSLVSQAGNTIYF
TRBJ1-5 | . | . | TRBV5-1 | TGCGCCAGCAGCTTGGCTGGCGGGGAACAGCCCCAGCATTTT | CASSLAGGEQPQHF
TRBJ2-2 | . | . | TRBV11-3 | TGTGCCAGCAGCCTGGGGGCGGTGAACACCGGGGAGCTGTTTTTT | CASSLGAVNTGELFF
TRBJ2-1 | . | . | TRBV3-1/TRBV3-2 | TGTGCCAGCAGCCAGGACCTACGTAGCGGCAATGAGCAGTTCTTC | CASSQDLRSGNEQFF
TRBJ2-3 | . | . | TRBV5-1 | TGCGCCAGCAGCTTGGCGACACAGGCCACAGATACGCAGTATTTT | CASSLATQATDTQYF
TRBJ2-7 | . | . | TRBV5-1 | TGCGCCAGCAGCCTGGGCGGGGGCCCCTACGAGCAGTACTTC | CASSLGGGPYEQYF
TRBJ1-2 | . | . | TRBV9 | TGTGCCAGCAGCGTAGCCCGGACGGAGTGGCGGGCGGTTGGCTACACCTTC | CASSVARTEWRAVGYTF
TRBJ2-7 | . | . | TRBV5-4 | TGTGCCAGCAGCTTACAGGGTACCCCCTACGAGCAGTACTTC | CASSLQGTPYEQYF
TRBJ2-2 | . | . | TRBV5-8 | TGTGCCAGCAGCTTGTCGGGGGGCCGAACCGGGGAGCTGTTTTTT | CASSLSGGRTGELFF
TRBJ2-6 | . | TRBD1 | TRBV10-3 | TGTGCCTCCCAATCGGGACAGGTGATCTCTGGGGCCAACGTCCTGACTTTC | CASQSGQVISGANVLTF
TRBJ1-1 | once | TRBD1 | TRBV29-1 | TGCAGCGTTGGGACAGGGAACACTGAAGCTTTCTTT | CSVGTGNTEAFF
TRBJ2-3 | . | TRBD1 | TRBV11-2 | TGTGCCAGCAGCTCCGGGACAGGGAGGTTCAGAGATACGCAGTATTTT | CASSSGTGRFRDTQYF
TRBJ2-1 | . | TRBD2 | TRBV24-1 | TGTGCCACCAGTGATTTCGGGACTAGCGGGAGTCAAATAGCCTACAATGAGCAGTTCTTC | CATSDFGTSGSQIAYNEQFF
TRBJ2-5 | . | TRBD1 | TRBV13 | TGTGCCAGCAGCCCGGGGACAGGGTTATCCCAGTACTTC | CASSPGTGLSQYF
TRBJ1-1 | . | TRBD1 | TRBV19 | TGTGCCACCTACACCACAGGGGGGTGGACTGAAGCTTTCTTT | CATYTTGGWTEAFF
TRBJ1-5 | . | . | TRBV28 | TGTGCCAGCAGTTTTTCATGGTTTGGAGGGGCGGACCAGCCCCAGCATTTT | CASSFSWFGGADQPQHF
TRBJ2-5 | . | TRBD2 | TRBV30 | TGTGCCTGGAGTAGGACGGGACTAGCTAAAGAGACCCAGTACTTC | CAWSRTGLAKETQYF
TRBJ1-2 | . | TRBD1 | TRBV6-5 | TGTGCCACCAAACAGGGGGCGAGGGGCTACACCTTC | CATKQGARGYTF
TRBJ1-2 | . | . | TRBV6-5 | TGTGCCAGCAGTTACTTCGCCCGACAGGAGGGCTACACCTTC | CASSYFARQEGYTF
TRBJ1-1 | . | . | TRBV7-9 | TGTGCCAGCAGCTTTCTGGTAGCGGCAGAAGCTTTCTTT | CASSFLVAAEAFF
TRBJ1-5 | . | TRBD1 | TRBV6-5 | TGTGCCAGCAGTCCCGGACAGGGTGGAAATCAGCCCCAGCATTTT | CASSPGQGGNQPQHF
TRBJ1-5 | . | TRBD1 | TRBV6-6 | TGTGCCAGCAGTTACTCGGGGACAGGGGACGATCAGCCCCAGCATTTT | CASSYSGTGDDQPQHF
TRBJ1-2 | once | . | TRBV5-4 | TGTGCCAGCAGGGTGACAGCCCGTTCTTCCTATGGCTACACCTTC | CASRVTARSSYGYTF
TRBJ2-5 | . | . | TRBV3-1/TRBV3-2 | TGTGCCAGCAGTCCAGTAAGGGACATAGAAAGGGAGACCCAGTACTTC | CASSPVRDIERETQYF
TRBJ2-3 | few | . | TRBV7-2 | TGTGCCAGCAGCTACGGACTGGACCGAGATACGCAGTATTTT | CASSYGLDRDTQYF
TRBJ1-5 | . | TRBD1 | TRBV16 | TGTGCCAGCAGCCTACAGGGGGCACGTCAGCCCCAGCATTTT | CASSLQGARQPQHF
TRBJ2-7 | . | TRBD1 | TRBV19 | TGTGCCAGTAGTACCTGGGGGACAGTCTACGAGCAGTACTTC | CASSTWGTVYEQYF
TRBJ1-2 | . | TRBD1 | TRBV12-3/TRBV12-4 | TGTGCCAGCAGTAAGGACAGGGGGGGCTACACCTTC | CASSKDRGGYTF
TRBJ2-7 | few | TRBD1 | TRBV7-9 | TGTGCCAGCAGCGTGACAGGGGCCTACGAGCAGTACTTC | CASSVTGAYEQYF
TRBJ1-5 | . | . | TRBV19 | TGTGCCAGTAGTTGGACAGAATCCGGTTTATATAGCAATCAGCCCCAGCATTTT | CASSWTESGLYSNQPQHF
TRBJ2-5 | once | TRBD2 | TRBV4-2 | TGTGCCAGCAGCCAGTGGGTAGCGGGAGTTGGAGAGACCCAGTACTTC | CASSQWVAGVGETQYF
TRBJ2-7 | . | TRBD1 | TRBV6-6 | TGTGCCAGCAGACATCGACAGGGGCCCCTCTACGAGCAGTACTTC | CASRHRQGPLYEQYF
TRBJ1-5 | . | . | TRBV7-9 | TGTGCCAGCAGCTCCGACTCCAGCAATCAGCCCCAGCATTTT | CASSSDSSNQPQHF
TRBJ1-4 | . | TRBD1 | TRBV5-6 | TGTGCCAGCAGCCCGGACAGGGGGGTTAATGAAAAACTGTTTTTT | CASSPDRGVNEKLFF
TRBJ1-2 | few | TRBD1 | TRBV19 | TGTGCCAGTGGGTACAGGGGAAAGAGCGATGGCGATGGCTACACCTTC | CASGYRGKSDGDGYTF
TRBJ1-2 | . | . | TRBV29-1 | TGCAGCGCCGAGGACTTCGCTGGGTATGGCTACACCTTC | CSAEDFAGYGYTF
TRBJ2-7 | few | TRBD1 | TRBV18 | TGTGCCAGCTCACCAGGGACAGTAAAGTACTTC | CASSPGTVKYF
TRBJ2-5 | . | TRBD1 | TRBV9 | TGTGCCAGCAGCGTAGCAGGACAGGGGGCCCAAGAGACCCAGTACTTC | CASSVAGQGAQETQYF
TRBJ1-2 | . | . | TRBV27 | TGTGCCAGCAGTTCCTTAGAAACAGGGTCTCAGGGCTACACCTTC | CASSSLETGSQGYTF
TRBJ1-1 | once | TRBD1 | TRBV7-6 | TGTGCCAGCAGCTTAACCCTACCTGGACAGGGACGTGAAGCTTTCTTT | CASSLTLPGQGREAFF
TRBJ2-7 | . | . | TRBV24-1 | TGTGCCACGAGCAGGAACAGCTACGAGCAGTACTTC | CATSRNSYEQYF
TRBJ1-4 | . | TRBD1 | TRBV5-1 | TGCGCCAGCAGTCCGAACAGGGGTAGTGAAAAACTGTTTTTT | CASSPNRGSEKLFF
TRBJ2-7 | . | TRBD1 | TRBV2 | TGTGCCAGCAGTGAACAGGGGGCGGGCTACGAGCAGTACTTC | CASSEQGAGYEQYF
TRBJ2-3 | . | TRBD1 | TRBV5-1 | TGCGCCAGCAGCTTGAGTAGGACAGGGACCACAGATACGCAGTATTTT | CASSLSRTGTTDTQYF